A selection of T cell receptor beta chains follows, all from one sample in a study of T cells in Graves' hyperthyroidism and ophthalmopathy. TCRdb re-called the multiplex PCR reads with MiXCR, one entry per CDR3 protein. Of some 460,000 distinct CDR3 sequences in the sample, 15% to 19% are singletons; the top ten hold about 14%. The specimen was blood. Every receptor here comes from a woman under 30 with Graves' hyperthyroidism. CDR3s include the opening cysteine and the closing phenylalanine or tryptophan. Fields, in order: J gene, V gene, CDR3 protein.

j_call: TRBJ2-1
v_call: TRBV24-1
cdr3_aa: CATSDLTGVDEQFF

j_call: TRBJ2-3
v_call: TRBV9
cdr3_aa: CASSPRFLSDPSTDTQYF

j_call: TRBJ1-3
v_call: TRBV28
cdr3_aa: CASSTGGRNTIYF

j_call: TRBJ2-7
v_call: TRBV11-2
cdr3_aa: CASSRSGINPYEQYF

j_call: TRBJ2-5
v_call: TRBV5-5
cdr3_aa: CASSLSLGQGQETQYF

j_call: TRBJ1-2
v_call: TRBV5-1
cdr3_aa: CASSVRTGGGVDGYTF

j_call: TRBJ1-2
v_call: TRBV6-1
cdr3_aa: CASSPTLGQEGYGYTF

j_call: TRBJ2-7
v_call: TRBV7-2
cdr3_aa: CASSSSTFPWGQGALNEQYF

j_call: TRBJ2-2
v_call: TRBV7-8
cdr3_aa: CASSLWGTNTGELFF

j_call: TRBJ1-2
v_call: TRBV5-5
cdr3_aa: CASSSDSSFYGYTF

j_call: TRBJ2-7
v_call: TRBV15
cdr3_aa: CATAIPGGLSYEQYF

j_call: TRBJ1-1
v_call: TRBV7-3
cdr3_aa: CASSLMGRGWDTEAFF

j_call: TRBJ2-3
v_call: TRBV19
cdr3_aa: CASSIGTSGISTDTQYF

j_call: TRBJ1-1
v_call: TRBV28
cdr3_aa: CASSFPGQKLNTEAFF

j_call: TRBJ2-7
v_call: TRBV2
cdr3_aa: CASRGTRSGEQYF

j_call: TRBJ1-1
v_call: TRBV29-1
cdr3_aa: CSVPREGGRGAFF

j_call: TRBJ2-3
v_call: TRBV10-3
cdr3_aa: CAISADHGGPDTQYF

j_call: TRBJ1-2
v_call: TRBV3-1
cdr3_aa: CASSQDRTLAGYTF

j_call: TRBJ1-1
v_call: TRBV5-6
cdr3_aa: CASSFRGIGVNTEAFF

j_call: TRBJ1-1
v_call: TRBV27
cdr3_aa: CASSPDRLKSTEAFF